The 22 T cell receptor beta chains presented below share a single source sample, sequenced in a study of T cells after yellow fever vaccination (dated by TCRdb to the late 2010s). Receptor libraries were prepared by 5' RACE. Reads for this sample came from an Illumina HiSeq 2500. TCRdb trimmed public reads at Q25 via fastp, called clones via MiXCR and kept in-frame beta chains. Every entry covers one CDR3 protein and lists the most common genes and DNA from its rows. The sample yields a few hundred thousand distinct CDR3 sequences; about an eighth were counted once. The ten largest clones represent 0.4% to 0.55% of the sample. What the treatment or condition label conveys for this sample: live attenuated yellow fever vaccine strain. The sample here was CD4+ T cells sorted from PBMCs, taken 45 days after the yellow fever booster vaccination. Every receptor here comes from a young man who received the YFV17D yellow fever vaccine.

CDR3 sequence: CASSFTGTRAYEQYF. CDR3 DNA: TGTGCCAGCAGTTTTACCGGGACTAGGGCCTACGAGCAGTACTTC. V gene TRBV12-3 or TRBV12-4 combines with J gene TRBJ2-7, with 8 bases that match TRBD2. The CDR3 is 15 amino acids. V was pared by 3 bases and J by 2 bases, with 6 bases of the junction left unmatched.

J is TRBJ2-1 and V is TRBV7-6, with 16 bases lining up with TRBD2. V was pared by 2 bases and J by 5 bases, with 3 bases of the junction left unmatched. Germline V CDR1 and CDR2: SGHVS, FNYEAQ. The CDR3 is 17 residues long. The CDR3 region is CASSLSGLAGGDNEQFF. The CDR3 DNA reads TGTGCCAGCAGCTTATCGGGACTAGCGGGAGGGGACAATGAGCAGTTCTTC.

The chain couples TRBV5-4 to TRBJ2-3; TRBD2 agrees at 9 bases. Germline V gene lookup returns CDR1 SGHNT and CDR2 YYREEE (reference sequence). The J segment lost 7 bases and the V segment lost 4 bases, leaving 13 bases of the junction unmatched. This CDR3 has 16 residues. The CDR3 is CASSLPGAGGPYTQYF. In DNA, the CDR3 is TGTGCCAGCAGCCTCCCGGGGGCGGGAGGGCCTTATACGCAGTATTTT.

The chain has TRBV4-2 and TRBJ2-3, with TRBD2 as a possible D gene (6 bases). CDR1 LGHNA and CDR2 YNFKEQ come from the germline V gene. This CDR3 is 16 amino acids long. V lost 5 bases and J 6 bases, leaving 21 bases between the germline ends. This CDR3 is CASSSSSAEGLDTQYF. CDR3 coding DNA: TGTGCCAGCAGCTCAAGCTCAGCGGAGGGTCTGGATACGCAGTATTTT.

Regarding this clonotype: Germline is not matched at one junction end, which may reflect a read error. The V call is TRBV12-3 or TRBV12-4, the J call TRBJ2-3; D might be TRBD2 (6 bases). The CDR3 sequence is 15 residues long. CDR3 loop: CTSSSRRAATDTQYF. CDR3 in DNA: TGTACCAGCAGCTCCAGGAGGGCCGCTACAGATACGCAGTATTTT.

The table lists this clonotype with a few counts. The chain employs TRBV21-1 and TRBJ1-1; TRBD1, the table's D call, was not compared with the DNA. TRBV21-1 is annotated as a pseudogene. This CDR3 is built from 16 residues. Written as DNA, the CDR3 is TGTGCCAGCAGCTCCAGGGGGGGACACCCGAACACTGAAGCTTTCTTT. Translating it yields CASSSRGGHPNTEAFF.

The J gene is TRBJ2-2, the V gene TRBV6-1; TRBD2 might be the D (7 bases). The CDR3 runs to 16 residues. Germline lookup yields CDR1 MNHNS and CDR2 SASEGT. Trimming shortened V by 5 bases and J by 6 bases, and 19 bases separated the two germline ends. The CDR3 loop is CASSIGGGRRSGELFF. For the CDR3, the DNA is TGTGCCAGCAGTATTGGGGGGGGGCGAAGGTCCGGGGAGCTGTTTTTT.

CDR3 nucleotides: TGTGCCAGCAGCTTAGTGGGGGGGGCGTTGGAGACCCAGTACTTC. This gives the protein CASSLVGGALETQYF. The rearrangement uses TRBV7-2 and TRBJ2-5, with a weak D call TRBD2 (7 bases). The CDR3 is made up of 15 amino acids. CDR1 is SGHTA and CDR2 is FQGNSA in the germline V gene. V lost 1 base to trimming and J lost 5 bases, with 14 bases between them.

This clonotype was seen only a few times. The chain employs TRBV5-5 and TRBJ2-7, with D unclear. The CDR3 loop spans 14 amino acids. Deletions cut 2 bases from V and 7 bases from J, with 16 bases between. Germline loops: CDR1 SGHKS, CDR2 YYEKEE (reference sequence). The CDR3 region is CASSLDPYVREQYF. The CDR3 DNA follows: TGTGCCAGCAGCTTAGACCCGTATGTTCGTGAGCAGTACTTC.

This clonotype was counted between two and nine times. The chain has TRBV18 and TRBJ1-2; perhaps TRBD1 as D (6 bases). Germline CDR1 and CDR2: KGHSH and LQKENI. V was cut by 5 bases and J by 8 bases, with 18 bases left in between. The CDR3 runs 14 residues. CDR3: CASSAMTGSSGYTF. CDR3 nucleotides: TGTGCCAGCTCAGCAATGACAGGTTCATCCGGCTACACCTTC.

The J gene is TRBJ1-1, the V gene TRBV7-2, with 9 positions matching TRBD1. J lost 4 bases, V lost 5 bases, and 8 bases had no gene match. Germline V CDR1 and CDR2: SGHTA, FQGNSA. The length of the CDR3 is 15 residues. CDR3 sequence (DNA): TGTGCCAGCAGCCCGGGACAGGGTTTGGGCACTGAAGCTTTCTTT. It yields the protein CASSPGQGLGTEAFF.

The gene calls are TRBV30 and TRBJ2-1; 9 bases are shared with TRBD2. Germline assignment: CDR1 GTSNPN and CDR2 SVGIG (reference sequence). CDR3 length: 12 amino acids. V dropped 7 bases and J dropped 6; count of bases not matched to a gene: 4. The CDR3 region is CASPTSGNEQFF. CDR3 bases: TGTGCCTCCCCGACTAGCGGCAATGAGCAGTTCTTC.

The chain carries TRBV5-1 and TRBJ2-5; 9 bases align to TRBD2. The CDR3 has 16 amino acids. Germline CDR1 reads SGHRS; CDR2 reads YFSETQ. Trimming removed 5 bases from V and 5 bases from J; junction bases left unmatched: 13. DNA for the CDR3: TGCGCCAGCAGTCGTGGGCTAGCGGGAAGAGTGGAGACCCAGTACTTC. It encodes CASSRGLAGRVETQYF.

The chain carries TRBV29-1 and TRBJ2-7; 8 bases fit TRBD1. The trim removed 4 bases at V and 4 bases at J, leaving 6 bases unmatched. CDR3 size: 13 residues. The germline V gene encodes CDR1 SQVTM and CDR2 ANQGSEA. As DNA, the CDR3 is TGCAGCGTTGTAGGCAGGGGGCTTTACGAGCAGTACTTC. This gives the protein CSVVGRGLYEQYF.

The chain is built from TRBV12-3 or TRBV12-4 and TRBJ2-1; no reliable D call. V shed 0 bases and J shed 7 bases, with 16 bases lying between them. The CDR3 extends over 16 amino acids. Written as DNA, the CDR3 is TGTGCCAGCAGTTTAGCCTTCCCGACAAGGCAGAATGAGCAGTTCTTC. This encodes CASSLAFPTRQNEQFF.

In this sample, this clonotype turned up many times. This chain uses TRBV6-5 with TRBJ2-4; weak D call: TRBD2 (5 bases). The CDR3 has 16 residues. The V end lost 4 bases, the J end lost 0 bases, and 13 bases lay between the germline ends. Germline V gene lookup returns CDR1 MNHEY and CDR2 SVGAGI. The CDR3 DNA follows: TGTGCCAGCAGTTCCCCGGACGGGGTAGCCAAAAACATTCAGTACTTC. Amino acids: CASSSPDGVAKNIQYF.

This clonotype has more than one count but fewer than ten. The chain couples TRBV5-1 to TRBJ2-3, with D unresolved. Germline lookup yields CDR1 SGHRS and CDR2 YFSETQ. Trimming stripped 1 base from V and 2 bases from J, with 5 bases between. The length of the CDR3 is 13 residues. CDR3 loop: CASSLQDTDTQYF. In DNA form, the CDR3 reads TGCGCCAGCAGCTTGCAGGACACAGATACGCAGTATTTT. The full variable domain, completed using reference TRBV5-1 and TRBJ2-3, is KAGVTQTPRYLIKTRGQQVTLSCSPISGHRSVSWYQQTPGQGLQFLFEYFSETQRNKGNFPGRFSGRQFSNSRSEMNVSTLELGDSALYLCASSLQDTDTQYFGPGTRLTVL.

This clonotype was observed a few times. V usage is TRBV6-5 and J usage is TRBJ1-1, with 8 bases aligning to TRBD1. Germline CDR1 reads MNHEY; CDR2 reads SVGAGI. The CDR3 length is 14 residues. V gave up 4 bases and J gave up 7 bases; unmatched junction bases: 8. The CDR3 reads CASSFQGAWSEAFF. As DNA, the CDR3 is TGTGCCAGCAGTTTTCAGGGGGCATGGAGTGAAGCTTTCTTT.

The table lists this clonotype with a few counts. V gene TRBV14 combines with J gene TRBJ1-1; TRBD1 might be the D (5 bases). Trimming stripped 4 bases from V and 6 bases from J, with 12 bases between. CDR1 SGHDN and CDR2 FVKESK come from the germline V gene. The CDR3 covers 13 residues. CDR3 protein: CASSLGVWPEAFF. The CDR3 DNA sequence: TGTGCCAGCAGCCTGGGGGTTTGGCCTGAAGCTTTCTTT.

There are a few counts of this clonotype. The chain employs TRBV7-2 and TRBJ2-1; 14 nucleotides align to TRBD2. This CDR3 comprises 15 residues. V gave up 5 bases and J gave up 10 bases; unmatched junction bases: 7. Germline-derived CDR1 and CDR2 are SGHTA and FQGNSA. The DNA for the CDR3 is TGTGCCAGCAGCGCCGGGACTAGCGGGAGTAGAGAGCAGTTCTTC. Protein product: CASSAGTSGSREQFF.

This clonotype has ten or more counts. The rearrangement uses TRBV27 and TRBJ2-5; 10 positions match TRBD2. This CDR3 comprises 17 residues. The ends lost 8 bases at V and 7 bases at J; junction bases unmatched: 19. Per the germline V gene, CDR1 is MNHEY and CDR2 is SMNVEV (reference sequence). This CDR3 reads CASWSLGTSELYGTQYF. The CDR3, as DNA: TGTGCCAGCTGGAGCCTAGGGACTAGCGAACTGTACGGGACCCAGTACTTC.

This clonotype was observed a handful of times. The V call is TRBV3-1, the J call TRBJ2-1; no clear D gene. The CDR3 extends over 14 amino acids. Germline V lookup: CDR1 LGHDT, CDR2 YNNKEL (reference sequence). The V gene lost 3 bases and the J gene lost 3 bases, with 9 bases spanning the gap. CDR3 in amino acids: CASSHGSFYNEQFF. The CDR3 DNA is TGTGCCAGCAGCCACGGATCTTTCTACAATGAGCAGTTCTTC.